The entry that follows covers one T cell receptor beta chain sequence. Its specificity is not known. The record originates from a study of response to subunit inactivated influenza vaccine. Study results and limitations: It was suggested by the authors that few new T cells are recruited by each seasonal influenza vaccination.

CDR3 length equals 16 residues. CDR1 MNHEY and CDR2 SVGAGI come from the germline V gene. V was cut by 4 bases and J by 8 bases, with 21 bases left in between. TCRdb called the RT-PCR reads again in MiXCR, with one record for every CDR3 protein. Of hundreds of thousands of distinct CDR3 sequences in the sample, around a sixth were seen once. The sample consisted of PBMCs from blood, taken approximately 5 days after vaccination. The TCR was taken from a man aged 50 or older who received an inactivated influenza vaccine. V is TRBV6-5 and J is TRBJ1-5; D not certain. CDR3: CASSSQKRRDEEPQHF. CDR3 DNA sequence: TGTGCCAGCAGTTCTCAGAAGCGCAGAGATGAGGAGCCCCAGCATTTT.